This record concerns one T cell receptor beta chain sequence. Its antigen remains unidentified. No clone much larger than this one lies a single base away; base qualities are absent. From cysteine to phenylalanine, the CDR3 is 15 amino acids long. Solely the CDR3 DNA is kept, with 45 bases framed from the first base. Trimming accounts for 5 bases at V and 7 bases at J, while the number of junction bases matched to no gene is 10. The germline V gene encodes CDR1 LGHNA and CDR2 YNFKEQ. The meaning of the sample's treatment or condition label: some 20 received Ad26.COV2.S at low or high dose, single or two shots; roughly 5 received placebo; per-sample allocation not given. Repertoires of vaccine and placebo recipients were sequenced from samples taken on day 63 after the first injection. In Cohort 1b, about two dozen adults aged 18-55 years were enrolled at a single site in Boston, USA, between 29 July and 7 August 2020. As a vaccine, Ad26.COV2.S was a replication-incompetent adenovirus type 26 vector that expressed a prefusion-stabilized SARS-CoV-2 spike protein derived from the original Wuhan strain.

The immunoSEQ Assay was used to sequence TCRbeta CDR3 regions. After extraction, genomic DNA underwent amplification by bias-controlled multiplex PCR, followed by high-throughput sequencing. Concerning the study's data processing: To quantify the absolute abundance of every unique TCRbeta CDR3 region, sequences were collapsed and filtered. T cell fraction was estimated by normalization of TCRbeta template counts to usable DNA, with usable DNA being measured through amplification of reference genes present in all nucleated cells. Repertoire TCRs were annotated as SARS-CoV-2-specific when V gene, CDR3 amino acid sequence and J gene were exactly matched to a known reactive TCR set. The reference SARS-CoV-2 TCR set came from MIRA and was filtered for enrichment in COVID-19-positive ImmuneCODE repertoires, removing public or cross-reactive TCRs. Using the MIRA antigens, annotated TCRs were further analysed by specific ORF or by position within an ORF. Breadth was defined as the number of annotated unique rearrangements divided by the total number of unique productive rearrangements, and depth was defined as the summed frequency of the annotated unique rearrangements. TCR breadth was compared between groups using two-sided Wilcoxon rank-sum tests. TCRdb stores this immuneACCESS table with in-frame sequences only. Part of the clones is absent; in the studies checked, under half of the shortfall reflects unresolved V genes, and no reason is known for the rest. For V, J and clone size, that table is used; D and trimming come from the DNA. This sample lists about 440,000 clones; roughly 91% were detected once. Less than 5.5% of the sample belongs to the ten largest clones.

This sample is part of a study of Ad26.COV2.S vaccination and SARS-CoV-2 variants (dated by TCRdb to the early 2020s). For the wider study: Vaccine-arm donors were drawn from COV1001, a multicentre, randomized, double-blind, placebo-controlled phase I-IIa trial of Ad26.COV2.S in healthy adults. Ad26.COV2.S was given intramuscularly at 5x10^10 or 1x10^11 viral particles, as a single shot or as two shots 56 days apart. TCRbeta repertoire sequencing was used to assess the specificity and breadth of SARS-CoV-2-reactive T cell receptors after Ad26.COV2.S vaccination. The TCR-sequenced set comprised approximately 32 samples: around 20 Ad26.COV2.S vaccine recipients, 5 placebo recipients and 8 SARS-CoV-2 convalescent individuals. Trial participants were randomized into five groups of five: low-dose or high-dose Ad26.COV2.S given once or twice, or placebo on both occasions. Investigators remained blinded to trial group allocation during experiments and outcome assessment. Overall study results and their limits: Compared with placebo recipients, Ad26.COV2.S recipients showed higher spike-specific TCR breadth (P = 0.0014). After vaccination, substantial breadth of spike-specific CD8+ and CD4+ T cell responses was reported. Comparable non-spike TCR breadth was observed between vaccine and placebo recipients, consistent with only spike being contained in the vaccine. The study was not powered to compare responses between vaccine doses or regimens. The authors noted that total T cell responses may have been underestimated by the TCR breadth and depth analyses.

The receptor chain draws on TRBV4-2 and TRBJ2-7, and TRBD2 aligns with 11 junction nucleotides. The receptor was isolated from a person aged 18-65 years who received the Ad26.COV2.S COVID-19 vaccine or a placebo. This specimen consisted of peripheral blood, obtained in a trial of Ad26.COV2.S vaccine versus placebo. For the CDR3, the sequence is CASSKTSGILGEQYF. DNA sequence: TGTGCCAGCAGCAAGACTAGCGGGATCCTTGGAGAGCAGTACTTC.